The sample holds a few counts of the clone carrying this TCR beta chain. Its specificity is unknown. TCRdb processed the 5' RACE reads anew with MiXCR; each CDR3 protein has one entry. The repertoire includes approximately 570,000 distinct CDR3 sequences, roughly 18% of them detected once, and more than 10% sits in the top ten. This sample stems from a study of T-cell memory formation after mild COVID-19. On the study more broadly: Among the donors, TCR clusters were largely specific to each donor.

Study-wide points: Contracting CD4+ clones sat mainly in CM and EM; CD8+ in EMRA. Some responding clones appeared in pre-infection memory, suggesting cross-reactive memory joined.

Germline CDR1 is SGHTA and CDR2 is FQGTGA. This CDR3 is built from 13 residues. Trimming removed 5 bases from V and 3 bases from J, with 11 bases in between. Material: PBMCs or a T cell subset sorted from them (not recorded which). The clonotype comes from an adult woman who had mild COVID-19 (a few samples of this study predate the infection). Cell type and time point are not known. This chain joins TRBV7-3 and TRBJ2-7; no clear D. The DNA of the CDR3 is TGTGCCAGCAGCCCCGGGCCACACTACGAGCAGTACTTC. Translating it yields CASSPGPHYEQYF.